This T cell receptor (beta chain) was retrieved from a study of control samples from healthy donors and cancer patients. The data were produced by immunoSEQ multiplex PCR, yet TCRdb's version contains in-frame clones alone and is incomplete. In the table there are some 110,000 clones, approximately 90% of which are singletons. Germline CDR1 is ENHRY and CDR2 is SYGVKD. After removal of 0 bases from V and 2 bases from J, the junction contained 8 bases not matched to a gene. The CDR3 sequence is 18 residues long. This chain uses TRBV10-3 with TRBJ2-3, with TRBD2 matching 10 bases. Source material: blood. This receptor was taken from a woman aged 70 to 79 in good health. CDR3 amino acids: CAISESRSGGAPTDTQYF. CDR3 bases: TGTGCCATCAGTGAGTCTCGGAGCGGGGGGGCACCCACAGATACGCAGTATTTT.